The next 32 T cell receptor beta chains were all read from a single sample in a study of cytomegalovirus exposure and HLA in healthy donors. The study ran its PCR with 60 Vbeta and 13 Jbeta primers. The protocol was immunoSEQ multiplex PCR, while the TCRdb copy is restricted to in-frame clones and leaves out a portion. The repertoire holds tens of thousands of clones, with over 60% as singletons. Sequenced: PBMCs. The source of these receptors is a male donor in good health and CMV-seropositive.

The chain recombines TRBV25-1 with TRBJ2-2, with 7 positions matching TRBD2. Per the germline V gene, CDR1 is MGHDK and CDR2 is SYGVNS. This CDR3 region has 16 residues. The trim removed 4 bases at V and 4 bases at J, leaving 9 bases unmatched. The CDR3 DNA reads TGTGCCAGCAGTGTAGTTGGGGGGGGGACCACCGGGGAGCTGTTTTTT. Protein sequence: CASSVVGGGTTGELFF.

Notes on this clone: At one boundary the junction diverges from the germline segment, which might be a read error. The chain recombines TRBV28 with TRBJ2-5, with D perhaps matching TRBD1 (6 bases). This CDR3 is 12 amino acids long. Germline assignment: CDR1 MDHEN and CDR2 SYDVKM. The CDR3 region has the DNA TGTGCCAGCAGTCTGGCCCAGGGGAGTGTAAACTTC. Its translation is CASSLAQGSVNF.

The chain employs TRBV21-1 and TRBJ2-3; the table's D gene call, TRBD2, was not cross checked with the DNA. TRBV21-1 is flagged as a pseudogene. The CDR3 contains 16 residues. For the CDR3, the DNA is TGTGCCAGCAGCAACAGGGACTCTCCGGAGCCAGATACGCAGTATTTT. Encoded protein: CASSNRDSPEPDTQYF.

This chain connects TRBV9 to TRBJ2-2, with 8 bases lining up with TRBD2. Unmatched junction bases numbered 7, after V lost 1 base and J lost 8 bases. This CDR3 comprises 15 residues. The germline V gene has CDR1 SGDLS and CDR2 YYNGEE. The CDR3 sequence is CASSVYGGGLGELFF. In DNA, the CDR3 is TGTGCCAGCAGCGTATACGGGGGGGGTTTGGGGGAGCTGTTTTTT. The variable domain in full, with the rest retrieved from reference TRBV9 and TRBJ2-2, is DSGVTQTPKHLITATGQRVTLRCSPRSGDLSVYWYQQSLDQGLQFLIQYYNGEERAKGNILERFSAQQFPDLHSELNLSSLELGDSALYFCASSVYGGGLGELFFGEGSRLTVL.

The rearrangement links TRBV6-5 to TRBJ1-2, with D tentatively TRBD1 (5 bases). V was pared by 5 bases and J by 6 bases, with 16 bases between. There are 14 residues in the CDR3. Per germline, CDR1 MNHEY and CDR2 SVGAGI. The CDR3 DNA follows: TGTGCCAGCAGTCGCGCCGGGACGGGGGATGGCTACACCTTC. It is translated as CASSRAGTGDGYTF.

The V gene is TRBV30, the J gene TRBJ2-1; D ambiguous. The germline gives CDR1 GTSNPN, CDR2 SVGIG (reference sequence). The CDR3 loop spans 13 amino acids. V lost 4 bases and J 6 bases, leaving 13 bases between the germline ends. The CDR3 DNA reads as TGTGCCTGGACCCCCGTCCGCGCCAATGAGCAGTTCTTC. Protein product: CAWTPVRANEQFF.

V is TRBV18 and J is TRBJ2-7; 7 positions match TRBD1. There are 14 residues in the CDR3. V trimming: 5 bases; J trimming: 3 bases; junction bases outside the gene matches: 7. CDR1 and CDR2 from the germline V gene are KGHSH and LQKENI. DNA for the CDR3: TGTGCCAGCTCAACCTCGGACAGGTTCTACGAGCAGTACTTC. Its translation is CASSTSDRFYEQYF.

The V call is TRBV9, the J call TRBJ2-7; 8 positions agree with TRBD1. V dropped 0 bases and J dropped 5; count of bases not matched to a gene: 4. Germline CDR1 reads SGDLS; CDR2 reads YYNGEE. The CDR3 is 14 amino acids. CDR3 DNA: TGTGCCAGCAGCGTAGGGGGGACAGGCGACGAGCAGTACTTC. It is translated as CASSVGGTGDEQYF. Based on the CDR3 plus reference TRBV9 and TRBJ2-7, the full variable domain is DSGVTQTPKHLITATGQRVTLRCSPRSGDLSVYWYQQSLDQGLQFLIQYYNGEERAKGNILERFSAQQFPDLHSELNLSSLELGDSALYFCASSVGGTGDEQYFGPGTRLTVT.

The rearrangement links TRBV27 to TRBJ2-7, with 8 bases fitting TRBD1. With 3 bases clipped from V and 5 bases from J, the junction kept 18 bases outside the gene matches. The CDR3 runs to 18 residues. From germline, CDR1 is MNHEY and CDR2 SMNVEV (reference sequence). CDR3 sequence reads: CASSFGSGPGQGQNEQYF. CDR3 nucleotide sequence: TGTGCCAGCAGTTTCGGGTCGGGGCCCGGACAGGGTCAAAACGAGCAGTACTTC.

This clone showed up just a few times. The CDR3 here is CSVEERGRSGNTIYF. The CDR3 DNA reads as TGCAGCGTTGAAGAGCGGGGACGCTCTGGAAACACCATATATTTT. This chain uses TRBV29-1 with TRBJ1-3; D might be TRBD1 (5 bases). Trimming took 0 bases from V and 0 from J, leaving 9 bases between them. From germline, CDR1 is SQVTM and CDR2 ANQGSEA. The CDR3 is made up of 15 amino acids. The whole variable domain, filled in from reference TRBV29-1 and TRBJ1-3, reads SAVISQKPSRDICQRGTSLTIQCQVDSQVTMMFWYRQQPGQSLTLIATANQGSEATYESGFVIDKFPISRPNLTFSTLTVSNMSPEDSSIYLCSVEERGRSGNTIYFGEGSWLTVV.

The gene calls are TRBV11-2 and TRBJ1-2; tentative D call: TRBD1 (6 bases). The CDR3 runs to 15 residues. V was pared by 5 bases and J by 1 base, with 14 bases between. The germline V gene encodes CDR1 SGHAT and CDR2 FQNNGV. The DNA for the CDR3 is TGTGCCAGCAGCCTACAGGGATTCGTTAACTATGGCTACACCTTC. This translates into CASSLQGFVNYGYTF.

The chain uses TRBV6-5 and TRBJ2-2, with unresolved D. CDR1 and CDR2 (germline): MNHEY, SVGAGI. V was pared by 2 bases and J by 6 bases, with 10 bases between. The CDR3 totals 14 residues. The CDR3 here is CASSYTQQPGELFF. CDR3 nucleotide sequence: TGTGCCAGCAGTTACACTCAACAGCCCGGGGAGCTGTTTTTT.

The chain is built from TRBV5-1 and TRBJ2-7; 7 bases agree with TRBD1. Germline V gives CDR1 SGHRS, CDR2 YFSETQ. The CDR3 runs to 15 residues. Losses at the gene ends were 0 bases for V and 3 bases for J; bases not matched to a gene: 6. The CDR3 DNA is TGCGCCAGCAGCTTGGTGGGACAGCAAAGCTACGAGCAGTACTTC. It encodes CASSLVGQQSYEQYF.

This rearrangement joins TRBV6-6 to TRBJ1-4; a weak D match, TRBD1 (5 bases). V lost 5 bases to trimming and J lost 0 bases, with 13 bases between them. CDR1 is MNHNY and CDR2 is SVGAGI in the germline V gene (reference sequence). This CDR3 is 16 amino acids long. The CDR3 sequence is CASSTPWGATNEKLFF. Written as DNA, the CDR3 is TGTGCCAGCAGTACCCCCTGGGGGGCAACTAATGAAAAACTGTTTTTT.

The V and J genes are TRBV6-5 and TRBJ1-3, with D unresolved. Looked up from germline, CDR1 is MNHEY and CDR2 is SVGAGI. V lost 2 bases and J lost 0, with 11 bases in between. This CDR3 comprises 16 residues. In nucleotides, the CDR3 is TGTGCCAGCAGTTACAATGTGGCAAGCTCTGGAAACACCATATATTTT. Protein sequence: CASSYNVASSGNTIYF.

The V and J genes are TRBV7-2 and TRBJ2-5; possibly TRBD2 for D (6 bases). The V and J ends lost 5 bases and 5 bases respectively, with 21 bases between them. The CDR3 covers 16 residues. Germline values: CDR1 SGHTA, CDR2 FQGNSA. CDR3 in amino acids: CASSPDGRVGGETQYF. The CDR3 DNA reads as TGTGCCAGCAGCCCGGACGGCCGGGTCGGAGGGGAGACCCAGTACTTC.

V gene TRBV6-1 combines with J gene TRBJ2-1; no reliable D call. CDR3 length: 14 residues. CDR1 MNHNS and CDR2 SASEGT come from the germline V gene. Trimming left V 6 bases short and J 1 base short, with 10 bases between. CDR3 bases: TGTGCCAGCAGGAAGACTGATTCCTACAATGAGCAGTTCTTC. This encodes CASRKTDSYNEQFF.

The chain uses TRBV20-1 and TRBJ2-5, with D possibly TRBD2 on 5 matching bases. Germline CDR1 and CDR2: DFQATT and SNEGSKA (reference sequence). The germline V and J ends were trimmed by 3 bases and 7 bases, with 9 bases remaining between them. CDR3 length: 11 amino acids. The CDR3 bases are TGCAGTGCTAGGGCCCGGGGGACCCAGTACTTC. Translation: CSARARGTQYF.

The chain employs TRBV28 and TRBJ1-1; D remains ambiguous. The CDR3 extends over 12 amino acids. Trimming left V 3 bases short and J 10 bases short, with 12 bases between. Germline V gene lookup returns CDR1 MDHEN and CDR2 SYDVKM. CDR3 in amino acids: CASSFGPSTAFF. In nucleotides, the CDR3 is TGTGCCAGCAGTTTTGGGCCTTCCACAGCTTTCTTT.

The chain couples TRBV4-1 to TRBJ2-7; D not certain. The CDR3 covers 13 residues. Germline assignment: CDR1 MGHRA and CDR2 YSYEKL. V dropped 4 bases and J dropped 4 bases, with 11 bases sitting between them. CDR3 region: CASSRLTGYEQYF. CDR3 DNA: TGCGCCAGCAGCCGGTTGACGGGTTACGAGCAGTACTTC.

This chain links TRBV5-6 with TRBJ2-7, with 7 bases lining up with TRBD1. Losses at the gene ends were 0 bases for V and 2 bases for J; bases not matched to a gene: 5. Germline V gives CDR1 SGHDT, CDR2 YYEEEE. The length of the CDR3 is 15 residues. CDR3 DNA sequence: TGTGCCAGCAGCTTGGTAGGGGGCCCCACCTACGAGCAGTACTTC. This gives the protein CASSLVGGPTYEQYF.

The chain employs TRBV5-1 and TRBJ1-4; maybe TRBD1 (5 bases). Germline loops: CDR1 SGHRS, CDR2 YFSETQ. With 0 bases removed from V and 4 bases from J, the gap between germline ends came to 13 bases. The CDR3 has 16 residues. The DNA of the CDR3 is TGCGCCAGCAGCTTGGATTCGCGGAGGGGTAATGAAAAACTGTTTTTT. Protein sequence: CASSLDSRRGNEKLFF.

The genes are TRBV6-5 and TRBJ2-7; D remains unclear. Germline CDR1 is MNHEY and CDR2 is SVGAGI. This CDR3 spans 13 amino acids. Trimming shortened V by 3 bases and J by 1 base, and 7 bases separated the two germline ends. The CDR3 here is CASSYLGSYEQYF. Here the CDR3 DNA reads TGTGCCAGCAGTTATCTAGGTTCCTACGAGCAGTACTTC.

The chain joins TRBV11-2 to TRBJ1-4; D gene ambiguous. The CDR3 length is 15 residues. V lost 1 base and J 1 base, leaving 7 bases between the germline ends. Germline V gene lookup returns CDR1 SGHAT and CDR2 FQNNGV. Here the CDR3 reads CASSLVAVTNEKLFF. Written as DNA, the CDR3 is TGTGCCAGCAGCTTAGTCGCAGTAACTAATGAAAAACTGTTTTTT.

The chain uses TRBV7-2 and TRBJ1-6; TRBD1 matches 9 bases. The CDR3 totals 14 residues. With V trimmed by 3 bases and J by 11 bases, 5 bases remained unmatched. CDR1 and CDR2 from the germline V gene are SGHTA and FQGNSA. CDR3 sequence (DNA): TGTGCCAGCAGCTTCGGGACAGGGAACGCACCCCTCCACTTT. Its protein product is CASSFGTGNAPLHF.

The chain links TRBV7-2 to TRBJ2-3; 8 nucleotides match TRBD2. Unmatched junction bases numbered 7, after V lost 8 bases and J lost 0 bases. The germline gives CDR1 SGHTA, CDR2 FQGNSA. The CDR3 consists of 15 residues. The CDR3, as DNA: TGTGCCAGCGGGGCGGCGGGAGGTAGCACAGATACGCAGTATTTT. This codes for CASGAAGGSTDTQYF.

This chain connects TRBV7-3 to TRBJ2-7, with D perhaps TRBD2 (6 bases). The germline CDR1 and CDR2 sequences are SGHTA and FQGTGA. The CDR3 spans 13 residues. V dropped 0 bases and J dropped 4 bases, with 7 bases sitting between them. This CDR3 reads CASSLTGGYEQYF. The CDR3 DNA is TGTGCCAGCAGCTTAACGGGAGGTTACGAGCAGTACTTC.

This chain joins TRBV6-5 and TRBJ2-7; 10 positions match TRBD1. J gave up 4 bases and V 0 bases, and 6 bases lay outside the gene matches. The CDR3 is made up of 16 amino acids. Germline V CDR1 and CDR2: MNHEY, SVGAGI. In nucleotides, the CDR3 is TGTGCCAGCAGTTACTCGAAAGGGACAGGGGAATACGAGCAGTACTTC. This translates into CASSYSKGTGEYEQYF.

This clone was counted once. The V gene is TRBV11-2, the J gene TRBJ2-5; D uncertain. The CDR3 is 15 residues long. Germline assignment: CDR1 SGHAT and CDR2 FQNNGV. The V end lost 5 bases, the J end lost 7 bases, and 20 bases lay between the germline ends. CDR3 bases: TGTGCCAGCAGCCCCCGGCGGCTCAATCTAGGGACCCAGTACTTC. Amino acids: CASSPRRLNLGTQYF.

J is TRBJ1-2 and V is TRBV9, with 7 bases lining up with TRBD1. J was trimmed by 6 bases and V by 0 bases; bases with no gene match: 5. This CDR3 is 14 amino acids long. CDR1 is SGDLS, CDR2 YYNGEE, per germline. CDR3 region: CASSVARGLDGYTF. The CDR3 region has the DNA TGTGCCAGCAGCGTAGCTAGGGGGCTTGATGGCTACACCTTC.

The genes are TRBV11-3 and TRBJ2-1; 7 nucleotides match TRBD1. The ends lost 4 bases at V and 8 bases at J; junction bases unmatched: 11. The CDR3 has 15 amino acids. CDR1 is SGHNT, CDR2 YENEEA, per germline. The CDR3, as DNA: TGTGCCAGCAGCTCGTACCGGGACAGTGTGGATGAGCAGTTCTTC. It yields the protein CASSSYRDSVDEQFF.

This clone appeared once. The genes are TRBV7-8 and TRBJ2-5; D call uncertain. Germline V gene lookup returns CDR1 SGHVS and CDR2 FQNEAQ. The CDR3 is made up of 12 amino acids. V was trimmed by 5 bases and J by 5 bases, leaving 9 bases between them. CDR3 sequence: CASSPSRETQYF. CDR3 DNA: TGTGCCAGCAGCCCTAGTAGGGAGACCCAGTACTTC.